These T cell receptor beta chains were read from a single sample in a study of Ad26.COV2.S vaccination and SARS-CoV-2 variants. Using immunoSEQ multiplex PCR, the repertoire was profiled, and TCRdb retains in-frame clones only, with some absent. The sample has some 400,000 clones, 70% to 90% seen once. Sample: peripheral blood, taken in a trial of Ad26.COV2.S vaccine versus placebo. The receptors stem from a person between 18 and 65 years old who received the Ad26.COV2.S COVID-19 vaccine or a placebo. The CDR3 runs from the conserved cysteine through the conserved F or W. Fields, in order: J gene, D gene, clone size, V gene, CDR3 protein, CDR3 DNA. The D gene is left open where the match is weak. Size tells how often a clone was seen (once, few, many) or the class of an expanded clone, and some rows leave it out.

>TRBJ1-3|.|.|TRBV7-8
CASSLIGNTIYF
TGTGCCAGCAGCTTAATTGGAAACACCATATATTTT
>TRBJ2-2|.|.|TRBV24-1
CATSDYGEKNTGELFF
TGTGCCACCAGTGATTATGGGGAGAAGAACACCGGGGAGCTGTTTTTT
>TRBJ2-3|.|.|TRBV15
CATSRAGNTDTQYF
TGTGCCACCAGCAGAGCTGGCAACACAGATACGCAGTATTTT
>TRBJ2-3|TRBD2|.|TRBV3-1/TRBV3-2
CASSHGTSGTDTQYF
TGTGCCAGCAGCCATGGGACTAGCGGCACAGATACGCAGTATTTT
>TRBJ1-3|.|.|TRBV6-1
CASSEAAGNTIYF
TGTGCCAGCAGTGAAGCGGCGGGAAACACCATATATTTT
>TRBJ2-2|TRBD2|.|TRBV11-2
CASSYLAGDTGELFF
TGTGCCAGCAGCTATCTAGCGGGAGATACCGGGGAGCTGTTTTTT
>TRBJ1-4|TRBD1|.|TRBV2
CASYSQGTNEKLFF
TGTGCCAGCTACTCACAGGGGACTAATGAAAAACTGTTTTTT
>TRBJ2-4|.|.|TRBV19
CASSIRPGGDIQYF
TGTGCCAGTAGTATTCGGCCGGGCGGGGACATTCAGTACTTC
>TRBJ2-1|.|.|TRBV28
CASSGKAWVVNEQFF
TGTGCCAGCAGTGGCAAAGCGTGGGTTGTCAATGAGCAGTTCTTC
>TRBJ2-7|.|few|TRBV6-1
CASSERGSGPYEQYF
TGTGCCAGCAGTGAACGCGGGTCCGGACCCTACGAGCAGTACTTC
>TRBJ2-1|TRBD1|.|TRBV5-1
CASSTTGSYNEQFF
TGCGCCAGCAGCACGACAGGGTCCTACAATGAGCAGTTCTTC
>TRBJ2-4|.|.|TRBV12-5
CASGLVPSPLAKNIQYF
TGTGCTAGTGGTTTGGTACCCAGCCCACTAGCCAAAAACATTCAGTACTTC
>TRBJ1-6|TRBD1|.|TRBV30
CAWSRQGRAPLHF
TGTGCCTGGAGTCGACAGGGGAGAGCACCCCTCCACTTT
>TRBJ2-2|TRBD2|.|TRBV7-9
CVAPGGYRNTGELFF
TGTGTCGCCCCGGGAGGATATAGGAACACCGGGGAGCTGTTTTTT
>TRBJ2-3|TRBD2|.|TRBV6-2/TRBV6-3
CASSPPGPPSGRTDTQYF
TGTGCCAGCAGTCCCCCCGGACCTCCTAGCGGGAGAACAGATACGCAGTATTTT
>TRBJ1-6|.|.|TRBV28
CASSSTGISPLHF
TGTGCCAGCAGCTCGACAGGCATTTCACCCCTCCACTTT
>TRBJ2-7|.|.|TRBV15
CATSRDQTRRSYEQYF
TGTGCCACCAGCAGAGATCAGACTAGGCGATCCTACGAGCAGTACTTC
>TRBJ2-2|.|.|TRBV24-1
CATSDLRRDTGELFF
TGTGCCACCAGTGATTTGAGGCGGGACACCGGGGAGCTGTTTTTT
>TRBJ1-1|TRBD1|.|TRBV12-3/TRBV12-4
CASSRTGNTEAFF
TGTGCCAGCAGTCGGACAGGGAACACTGAAGCTTTCTTT
>TRBJ1-5|.|.|TRBV6-6
CASQGLYSNQPQHF
TGTGCCAGCCAGGGGCTTTATAGCAATCAGCCCCAGCATTTT
>TRBJ2-1|TRBD2|.|TRBV20-1
CSASRRLAGVNEQFF
TGCAGTGCTAGTCGTAGGCTAGCGGGAGTCAATGAGCAGTTCTTC
>TRBJ2-3|TRBD1|.|TRBV7-3
CASSRDSRTDTQYF
TGTGCCAGCAGCCGGGACAGTCGCACAGATACGCAGTATTTT
>TRBJ1-5|.|.|TRBV4-1
CASSQGVIYSNQPQHF
TGCGCCAGCAGCCAAGGGGTGATCTATAGCAATCAGCCCCAGCATTTT
>TRBJ2-3|.|.|TRBV18
CASSPVHPADTQYF
TGTGCCAGCTCACCGGTCCATCCCGCAGATACGCAGTATTTT
>TRBJ2-1|TRBD2|.|TRBV5-1
CASSRGRAAYNEQFF
TGCGCCAGCAGCCGCGGGAGGGCAGCCTACAATGAGCAGTTCTTC
>TRBJ1-1|TRBD1|.|TRBV6-2/TRBV6-3
CASSPPGQGNTEAFF
TGTGCCAGCAGCCCCCCGGGACAGGGGAACACTGAAGCTTTCTTT
>TRBJ2-1|.|.|TRBV30
CAWSPSVINEQFF
TGTGCCTGGAGTCCTAGCGTTATCAATGAGCAGTTCTTC
>TRBJ1-5|.|.|TRBV21-1
CASSNGTLSNQPQHF
TGTGCCAGCAGCAACGGGACACTTAGCAATCAGCCCCAGCATTTT
>TRBJ1-1|.|.|TRBV11-2
CASSPSPAANTEAFF
TGTGCCAGCAGCCCGTCCCCCGCAGCGAACACTGAAGCTTTCTTT
>TRBJ1-6|.|.|TRBV19
CASMGRSSPLHF
TGTGCCAGTATGGGGAGATCTTCACCCCTCCACTTT
>TRBJ1-6|.|.|TRBV9
CASSVYEGPRALHF
TGTGCCAGCAGCGTATATGAGGGCCCCAGGGCCCTCCACTTT
>TRBJ2-5|.|few|TRBV7-6
CASSPSGSGETQYF
TGTGCCAGCAGCCCATCGGGGTCGGGAGAGACCCAGTACTTC
>TRBJ2-1|.|.|TRBV4-1
CASSQDPGTRNEQFF
TGCGCCAGCAGCCAAGATCCGGGCACAAGGAATGAGCAGTTCTTC
>TRBJ2-5|.|.|TRBV9
CASSTRDYQETQYF
TGTGCCAGCAGCACCAGGGACTACCAAGAGACCCAGTACTTC
>TRBJ2-4|TRBD1|.|TRBV10-3
CATKGTGWNIQYF
TGTGCCACTAAAGGGACAGGGTGGAACATTCAGTACTTC
>TRBJ1-6|.|.|TRBV5-4
CASSLDSSYNSPLHF
TGTGCCAGCAGCTTGGATAGCTCCTATAATTCACCCCTCCACTTT
>TRBJ2-3|.|.|TRBV5-1
CASSSARLSTDTQYF
TGCGCCAGCAGTTCCGCCCGCCTAAGCACAGATACGCAGTATTTT
>TRBJ2-5|.|.|TRBV7-9
CASSFGGERETQYF
TGTGCCAGCAGCTTCGGTGGGGAGCGAGAGACCCAGTACTTC
>TRBJ2-1|.|.|TRBV5-4
CASSSSINNEQFF
TGTGCCAGCAGTTCTAGTATCAACAATGAGCAGTTCTTC
>TRBJ1-3|.|once|TRBV12-3/TRBV12-4
CASTLAPGNTIYF
TGTGCCAGCACCCTGGCCCCCGGAAACACCATATATTTT
>TRBJ2-5|.|.|TRBV29-1
CSVEDGSAPETQYF
TGCAGCGTTGAAGATGGTTCCGCCCCAGAGACCCAGTACTTC
>TRBJ2-5|.|.|TRBV7-8
CASSLRLPGLETQYF
TGTGCCAGCAGCTTAAGGCTACCAGGGCTTGAGACCCAGTACTTC
>TRBJ2-2|.|few|TRBV27
CASSSSGRRAGELFF
.
>TRBJ2-1|.|.|TRBV19
CASSIGGGLSSYNEQFF
TGTGCCAGTAGTATAGGGGGCGGGCTAAGCTCCTACAATGAGCAGTTCTTC
>TRBJ1-6|.|many|TRBV27
CASSPRQERSYNSPLHF
TGTGCCAGCAGTCCTCGACAGGAGAGGTCCTATAATTCACCCCTCCACTTT
>TRBJ2-1|.|.|TRBV29-1
CSAARGGEQFF
TGCAGCGCGGCCCGGGGCGGTGAGCAGTTCTTC
>TRBJ2-5|TRBD2|.|TRBV19
CASSPVWGGETQYF
TGTGCCAGTAGTCCCGTGTGGGGAGGGGAGACCCAGTACTTC
>TRBJ1-1|TRBD1|.|TRBV9
CASSARDRGHREAFF
TGTGCCAGCAGCGCCCGGGACAGGGGGCATCGAGAAGCTTTCTTT
>TRBJ1-1|.|.|TRBV5-1
CASSLGQSATEAFF
TGCGCCAGCAGCTTAGGACAGTCCGCCACTGAAGCTTTCTTT
>TRBJ2-7|.|.|TRBV7-9
CASSFEGSHYYEQYF
TGTGCCAGCAGCTTCGAAGGATCCCACTACTACGAGCAGTACTTC